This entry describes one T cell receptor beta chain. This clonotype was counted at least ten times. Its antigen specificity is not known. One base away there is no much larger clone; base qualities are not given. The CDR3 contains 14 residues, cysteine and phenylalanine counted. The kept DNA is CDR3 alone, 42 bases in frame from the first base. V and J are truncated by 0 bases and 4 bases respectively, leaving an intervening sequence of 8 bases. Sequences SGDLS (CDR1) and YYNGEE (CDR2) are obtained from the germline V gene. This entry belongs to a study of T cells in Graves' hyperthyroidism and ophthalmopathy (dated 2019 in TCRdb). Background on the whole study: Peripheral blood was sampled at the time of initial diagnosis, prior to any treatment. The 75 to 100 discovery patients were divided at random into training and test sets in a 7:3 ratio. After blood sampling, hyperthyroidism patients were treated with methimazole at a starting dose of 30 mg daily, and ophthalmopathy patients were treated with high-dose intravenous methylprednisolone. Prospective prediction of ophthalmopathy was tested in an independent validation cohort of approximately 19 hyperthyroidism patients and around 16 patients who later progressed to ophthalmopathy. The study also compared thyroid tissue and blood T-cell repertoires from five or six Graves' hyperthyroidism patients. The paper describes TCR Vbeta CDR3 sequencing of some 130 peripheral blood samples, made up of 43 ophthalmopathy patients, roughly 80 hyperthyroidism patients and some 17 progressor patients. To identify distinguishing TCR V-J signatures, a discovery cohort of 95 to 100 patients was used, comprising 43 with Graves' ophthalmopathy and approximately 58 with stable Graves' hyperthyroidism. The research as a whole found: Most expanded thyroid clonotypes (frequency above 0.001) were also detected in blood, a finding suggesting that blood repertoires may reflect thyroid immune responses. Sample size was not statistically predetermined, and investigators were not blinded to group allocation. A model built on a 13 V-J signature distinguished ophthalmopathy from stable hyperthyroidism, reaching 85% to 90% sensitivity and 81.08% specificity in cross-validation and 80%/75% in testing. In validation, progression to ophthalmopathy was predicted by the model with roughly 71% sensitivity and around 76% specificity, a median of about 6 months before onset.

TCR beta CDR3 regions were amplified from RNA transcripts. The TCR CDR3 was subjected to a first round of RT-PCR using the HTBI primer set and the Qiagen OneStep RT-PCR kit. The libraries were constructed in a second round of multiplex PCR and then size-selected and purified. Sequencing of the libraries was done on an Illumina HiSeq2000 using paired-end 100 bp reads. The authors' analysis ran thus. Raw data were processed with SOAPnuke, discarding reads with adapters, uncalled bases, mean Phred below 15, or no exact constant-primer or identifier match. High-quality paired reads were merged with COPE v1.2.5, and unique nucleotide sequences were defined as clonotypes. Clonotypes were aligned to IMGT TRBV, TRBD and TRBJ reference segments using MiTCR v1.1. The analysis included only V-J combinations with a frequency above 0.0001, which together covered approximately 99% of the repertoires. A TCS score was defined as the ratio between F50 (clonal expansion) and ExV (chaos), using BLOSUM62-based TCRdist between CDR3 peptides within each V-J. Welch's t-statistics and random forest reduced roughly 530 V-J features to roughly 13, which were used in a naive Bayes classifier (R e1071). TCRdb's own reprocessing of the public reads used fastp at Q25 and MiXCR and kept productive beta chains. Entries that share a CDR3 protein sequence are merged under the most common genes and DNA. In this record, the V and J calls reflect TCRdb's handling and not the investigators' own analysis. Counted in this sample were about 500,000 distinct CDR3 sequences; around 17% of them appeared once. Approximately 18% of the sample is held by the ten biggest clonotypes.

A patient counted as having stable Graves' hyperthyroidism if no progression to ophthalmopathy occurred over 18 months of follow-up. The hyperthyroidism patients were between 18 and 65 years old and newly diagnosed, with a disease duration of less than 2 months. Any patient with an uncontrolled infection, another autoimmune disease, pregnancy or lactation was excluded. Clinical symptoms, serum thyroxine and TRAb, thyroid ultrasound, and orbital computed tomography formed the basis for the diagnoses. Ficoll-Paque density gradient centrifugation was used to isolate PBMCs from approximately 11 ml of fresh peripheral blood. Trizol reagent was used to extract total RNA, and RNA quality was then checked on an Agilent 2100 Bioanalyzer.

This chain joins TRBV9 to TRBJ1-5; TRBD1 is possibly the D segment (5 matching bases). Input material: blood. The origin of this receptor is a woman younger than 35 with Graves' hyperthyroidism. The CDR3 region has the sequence CASSVAAGNQPQHF. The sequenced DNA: TGTGCCAGCAGCGTAGCGGCAGGGAATCAGCCCCAGCATTTT.